The 30 T cell receptor beta chains listed next were all sequenced from one sample in a study of Graves' ophthalmopathy and Graves' hyperthyroidism. Investigators amplified TCR beta CDR3 regions from RNA transcripts. HTBI-primed RT-PCR formed the first round, and a multiplex PCR formed the second. TCRdb re-called the multiplex PCR reads through MiXCR, storing one row per CDR3 protein. The sample lists some 750,000 distinct CDR3 sequences, about 44% occurring once. Sequenced: peripheral blood. These receptors all come from an adult man with Graves' ophthalmopathy.

The chain uses TRBV5-1 and TRBJ1-1, with 7 bases aligning to TRBD1. Per the germline V gene, CDR1 is SGHRS and CDR2 is YFSETQ. The CDR3 has 15 amino acids. V shed 4 bases and J 6 bases; nucleotides not matched to a gene: 12. CDR3 bases: TGCGCCAGCAGCAATGCCGACAGGGTGGAATCTGAAGCTTTCTTT. It codes for CASSNADRVESEAFF.

With regard to this clonotype: The junction departs from germline at one end; a sequencing error may be responsible. The rearrangement joins TRBV11-2 to TRBJ2-7; perhaps TRBD2 as D (5 bases). This CDR3 region has 14 residues. Germline V gives CDR1 SGHAT, CDR2 FQNNGV. CDR3: CASSQEGGDYEQYF. The CDR3 DNA sequence: TGCGCCAGCAGCCAAGAGGGTGGTGACTACGAGCAGTACTTC. Full variable domain (missing parts from reference TRBV11-2 and TRBJ2-7): EAGVAQSPRYKIIEKRQSVAFWCNPISGHATLYWYQQILGQGPKLLIQFQNNGVVDDSQLPKDRFSAERLKGVDSTLKIQPAKLEDSAVYLCASSQEGGDYEQYFGPGTRLTVT.

This clonotype was seen many times. This chain joins TRBV7-3 and TRBJ2-2, with no clear D. The CDR3 extends over 13 amino acids. With 5 bases removed from V and 8 bases from J, the gap between germline ends came to 12 bases. Germline CDR1 reads SGHTA; CDR2 reads FQGTGA. The DNA of the CDR3 is TGTGCCAGCAGCGCCGACTCCGTTGGGGAGCTGTTTTTT. This sequence encodes CASSADSVGELFF.

The chain employs TRBV12-3 or TRBV12-4 and TRBJ1-3; D may be TRBD1 (5 bases). V gave up 7 bases and J gave up 0 bases, with 10 bases separating them. The CDR3 consists of 14 residues. The CDR3 DNA follows: TGTGCCAGCATCGGGGGGTGCTCTGGAAACACCATATATTTT. As protein: CASIGGCSGNTIYF.

This clonotype has only a few counts. This sequence joins TRBV7-9 and TRBJ2-5, with 8 bases lining up with TRBD1. The V gene end was trimmed by 5 bases and the J gene end by 2 bases; junction bases not matched to a gene: 10. CDR3 length equals 16 residues. Germline values: CDR1 SEHNR, CDR2 FQNEAQ (reference sequence). Written as DNA, the CDR3 is TGTGCCAGCAGCCTAGGACAGGGATTGGGTCAAGAGACCCAGTACTTC. Translating it yields CASSLGQGLGQETQYF.

This clonotype was counted between two and nine times. The rearrangement joins TRBV7-9 to TRBJ2-7; tentative D call: TRBD2 (7 bases). The CDR3 has 17 amino acids. Germline CDR1 reads SEHNR; CDR2 reads FQNEAQ (reference sequence). Deletions cut 1 base from V and 5 bases from J, with 21 bases between. In DNA form, the CDR3 reads TGTGCCAGCAGCTTAGACGTAGGGGGGGAGTCGGTTGACGAGCAGTACTTC. It specifies CASSLDVGGESVDEQYF.

The table lists this clonotype with many counts. This chain's CDR3 is CSATSGTANTEAFF. CDR3 sequence (DNA): TGCAGCGCAACTAGTGGGACAGCAAACACTGAAGCTTTCTTT. The chain couples TRBV29-1 to TRBJ1-1; 7 bases fit TRBD1. Germline CDR1 SQVTM, CDR2 ANQGSEA. The CDR3 spans 14 residues. V shed 7 bases, J shed 2 bases, and the junction held 10 bases outside the gene matches.

V gene TRBV6-6 combines with J gene TRBJ2-7, with TRBD2 identical over 7 bases. V was clipped by 3 bases and J by 3 bases; unmatched bases: 11. Germline loops: CDR1 MNHNY, CDR2 SVGAGI (reference sequence). This CDR3 has 16 residues. The CDR3 DNA reads as TGTGCCAGCAGTTATGGGGTGGGCGGGGGTTACTACGAGCAGTACTTC. This encodes CASSYGVGGGYYEQYF.

V usage is TRBV7-4 and J usage is TRBJ2-5, with TRBD1 matching over 11 bases. V lost 8 bases to trimming and J lost 2 bases; unmatched junction nucleotides: 16. The CDR3 is 18 amino acids. Looked up from germline, CDR1 is SGHVT and CDR2 is SQSDAQ. This chain's CDR3 is CASPGQGALSVRQETQYF. The CDR3 DNA follows: TGTGCCAGCCCTGGACAGGGGGCCCTATCGGTTAGACAAGAGACCCAGTACTTC.

The chain uses TRBV29-1 and TRBJ1-2; tentatively, D is TRBD1 (5 bases). Trimming pared 4 bases from V and 7 bases from J, leaving 13 bases between. From germline, CDR1 is SQVTM and CDR2 ANQGSEA. This CDR3 is 12 amino acids long. The DNA of the CDR3 is TGCAGCGTTGGCGGCTGGGGCTTTGGCTACACCTTC. This codes for CSVGGWGFGYTF.

This clonotype has ten or more counts. The chain uses TRBV7-2 and TRBJ2-7, with D maybe TRBD2 (5 bases). V was trimmed by 5 bases and J by 4 bases, leaving 15 bases between them. CDR3 length: 14 amino acids. CDR1 and CDR2 (germline): SGHTA, FQGNSA. Here the CDR3 DNA reads TGTGCCAGCAGCCAGGACTCGACTTTGTACGAGCAGTACTTC. This codes for CASSQDSTLYEQYF.

With respect to this clonotype: With a much larger clone just one base away, this may be a read error. V usage is TRBV2 and J usage is TRBJ2-7; TRBD1 agrees at 10 bases. This CDR3 comprises 15 residues. CDR1 SNHLY and CDR2 FYNNEI come from the germline V gene. V was pared by 3 bases and J by 4 bases, with 6 bases of the junction left unmatched. CDR3 in DNA: TGTGCCAGCAGTGACGAGGGACAGGGGAGTTACGAGCAGTACTTC. Its protein product is CASSDEGQGSYEQYF.

This clonotype was counted many times. This rearrangement joins TRBV15 to TRBJ1-3; D gene ambiguous. The CDR3 is made up of 13 amino acids. Trimming cost V 9 bases and J 8 bases, with 17 bases left between them. CDR1 is LNHNV and CDR2 is YYDKDF in the germline V gene (reference sequence). CDR3 region: CATAPRLWDTIYF. The CDR3 nucleotides are TGTGCCACGGCCCCGAGGCTTTGGGACACCATATATTTT.

For this clonotype: The junction and the germline gene differ at one end; a read error may be behind it. This chain connects TRBV10-3 to TRBJ1-3; the D is unclear. Germline CDR1 is ENHRY and CDR2 is SYGVKD. The length of the CDR3 is 15 residues. CDR3 sequence reads: CASSYLGLPGNTIYF. For the CDR3, the DNA is TGTGCCAGCAGTTACTTGGGGTTGCCTGGAAACACCATATATTTT.

As for this clonotype: One base away lies a much larger clone, so this may be a sequencing read error. The CDR3 end shows no conserved phenylalanine or tryptophan, and so a read error is likely. This sequence joins TRBV7-2 and TRBJ2-7; D could derive from TRBD1 or TRBD2 (5 bases each). V shed 5 bases and J shed 3 bases, with 11 bases lying between them. This CDR3 region has 13 residues. Germline values: CDR1 SGHTA, CDR2 FQGNSA. In nucleotides, the CDR3 is TGTGCCAGCAGCCGTGGGGGTATCTACGAGCAGTACCTC. This sequence encodes CASSRGGIYEQYL.

This chain uses TRBV24-1 with TRBJ1-5; unclear D gene. The CDR3 sequence is 14 residues long. V was shortened by 4 bases and J by 4 bases, with 10 bases between the two germline ends. Per the germline V gene, CDR1 is KGHDR and CDR2 is SFDVKD. The CDR3 nucleotides are TGTGCCACCAGTGACCCACGAAAGAATCAGCCCCAGCATTTT. This encodes CATSDPRKNQPQHF.

Comments on this clonotype: A read error may explain this, as a much larger clone is one base away. As the CDR3 is not closed by the conserved phenylalanine or tryptophan, this likely results from a read error. V usage is TRBV2 and J usage is TRBJ2-5, with D possibly being TRBD2 (6 bases). V lost 6 bases and J 9 bases, leaving 17 bases between the germline ends. CDR1 is SNHLY and CDR2 is FYNNEI in the germline V gene. The CDR3 is 13 amino acids. The CDR3 bases are TGTGCCAGCAGGGAGGGGTCTCTTAGGGCCCAGTACTTA. It codes for CASREGSLRAQYL.

This clonotype came up a few times. The chain recombines TRBV19 with TRBJ1-5; D perhaps matches TRBD1 (6 bases). This CDR3 comprises 16 residues. V lost 6 bases to trimming and J lost 3 bases, with 18 bases between them. Per the germline V gene, CDR1 is LNHDA and CDR2 is SQIVND (reference sequence). The CDR3 sequence: CASSRRTESYNQPQHF. CDR3 DNA: TGTGCCAGTAGCCGGAGGACAGAAAGTTACAATCAGCCCCAGCATTTT.

The rearrangement joins TRBV29-1 to TRBJ2-1; D is undetermined. In germline, CDR1 is SQVTM, CDR2 ANQGSEA. Deletions cut 6 bases from V and 7 bases from J, with 16 bases between. The CDR3 is 13 residues long. Here the CDR3 reads CSVGSRAGNEQFF. CDR3 sequence (DNA): TGCAGCGTAGGTAGTAGAGCTGGGAATGAGCAGTTCTTC.

This clonotype was detected many times. V and J are TRBV29-1 and TRBJ1-2; 7 bases agree with TRBD1. Per the germline V gene, CDR1 is SQVTM and CDR2 is ANQGSEA. This CDR3 region has 14 residues. With 7 bases clipped from V and 6 bases from J, the junction kept 14 bases outside the gene matches. CDR3 in amino acids: CSANGPDRDHGYTF. The CDR3 DNA follows: TGCAGCGCCAATGGGCCTGACAGGGACCATGGCTACACCTTC.

A few counts support this clonotype. This chain joins TRBV15 and TRBJ2-7, with TRBD1 matching 10 bases. V lost 8 bases to trimming and J lost 2 bases; unmatched junction nucleotides: 18. The CDR3 sequence is 18 residues long. Germline values: CDR1 LNHNV, CDR2 YYDKDF (reference sequence). The CDR3 reads CATATYIHRDRGAYEQYF. The CDR3 nucleotides are TGTGCCACCGCAACGTATATACACCGGGACAGGGGAGCCTACGAGCAGTACTTC.

The V call is TRBV7-9, the J call TRBJ2-5, with a weak D call TRBD1 (5 bases). CDR3 length equals 14 residues. From germline, CDR1 is SEHNR and CDR2 FQNEAQ (reference sequence). V lost 11 bases and J lost 5, with 21 bases in between. The CDR3 sequence: CAWSVGQGFETQYF. CDR3 sequence (DNA): TGTGCCTGGAGTGTAGGTCAGGGTTTTGAGACCCAGTACTTC.

This clonotype was recorded at least ten times. The chain employs TRBV7-9 and TRBJ1-5; D might be TRBD1 (5 bases). Per the germline V gene, CDR1 is SEHNR and CDR2 is FQNEAQ (reference sequence). The CDR3 length is 18 residues. V was cut by 5 bases and J by 1 base, with 21 bases left in between. The CDR3 DNA is TGTGCCAGCAGCCAAAGACCTGGGGCCTCCTTAAGCAATCAGCCCCAGCATTTT. It specifies CASSQRPGASLSNQPQHF.

This clonotype has only one observation. The gene calls are TRBV29-1 and TRBJ2-5; D gene uncertain. The DNA end is a closer match to TRBJ2-1, so the J assignment may be wrong. Germline CDR1 is SQVTM and CDR2 is ANQGSEA. The CDR3 has 11 residues. The CDR3 DNA reads as TGCAGCGTTGAAGACTACAATGAGCAGTTCTTC. Protein product: CSVEDYNEQFF.

V is TRBV4-3 and J is TRBJ2-5; possibly TRBD2 for D (5 bases). The CDR3 covers 14 residues. V was pared by 0 bases and J by 11 bases, with 16 bases between. From germline, CDR1 is LGHNA and CDR2 YSLEER. CDR3 coding DNA: TGCGCCAGCAGCCAAGATCCGGGAAACAAGAGACAGTACTTC. It codes for CASSQDPGNKRQYF.

With regard to this clonotype: Since a much larger clone is just one base distant, this may be a read error. The V call is TRBV5-5, the J call TRBJ1-2; TRBD1 matches 12 bases. The CDR3 sequence is 13 residues long. The germline V gene encodes CDR1 SGHKS and CDR2 YYEKEE (reference sequence). The CDR3 nucleotides are TGTGCCCGCAGCCATGGGACAGGGGGCGGCTACACCTTC. Protein product: CARSHGTGGGYTF.

This rearrangement joins TRBV2 to TRBJ2-6; D perhaps matches TRBD2 (6 bases). This CDR3 has 16 residues. V was shortened by 2 bases and J by 4 bases, with 12 bases between the two germline ends. Germline-derived CDR1 and CDR2 are SNHLY and FYNNEI. The DNA for the CDR3 is TGTGCCAGCAGTGAAATTCGGCTAGCGGGGGCCAACGTCCTGACTTTC. It codes for CASSEIRLAGANVLTF.

The chain has TRBV5-4 and TRBJ2-7; D perhaps matches TRBD2 (6 bases). Germline V gene lookup returns CDR1 SGHNT and CDR2 YYREEE (reference sequence). The CDR3 sequence is 15 residues long. V was cut by 4 bases and J by 6 bases, with 20 bases left in between. DNA of the CDR3: TGTGCCAGCAGCACGGAGGGCAGCCGCCGGATCGAGCAGTACTTC. It is translated as CASSTEGSRRIEQYF. The variable domain in full, completed from reference TRBV5-4 and TRBJ2-7, reads ETGVTQSPTHLIKTRGQQVTLRCSSQSGHNTVSWYQQALGQGPQFIFQYYREEENGRGNFPPRFSGLQFPNYSSELNVNALELDDSALYLCASSTEGSRRIEQYFGPGTRLTVT.

DNA of the CDR3: TGTGCCAGCAGCACTCGGGACAGGGCTGAAGCTTTCTTT. Its translation is CASSTRDRAEAFF. V and J are TRBV11-2 and TRBJ1-1; 9 bases are a match to TRBD1. After removal of 5 bases from V and 6 bases from J, the junction contained 4 bases not matched to a gene. The CDR3 loop spans 13 amino acids. Germline V gene lookup returns CDR1 SGHAT and CDR2 FQNNGV. The variable domain in full, completed from reference TRBV11-2 and TRBJ1-1, reads EAGVAQSPRYKIIEKRQSVAFWCNPISGHATLYWYQQILGQGPKLLIQFQNNGVVDDSQLPKDRFSAERLKGVDSTLKIQPAKLEDSAVYLCASSTRDRAEAFFGQGTRLTVV.

The table lists this clonotype with a few counts. The rearrangement joins TRBV20-1 to TRBJ2-7, with 8 nucleotides matching TRBD1. The germline CDR1 and CDR2 sequences are DFQATT and SNEGSKA (reference sequence). The V gene end was trimmed by 5 bases and the J gene end by 5 bases; junction bases not matched to a gene: 5. This CDR3 has 12 amino acids. The CDR3 sequence: CSASRTGNEQYF. The CDR3 DNA reads TGCAGTGCTTCGCGGACAGGGAACGAGCAGTACTTC.